The 31 T cell receptor beta chains given below trace back to one sample, sequenced in a study of CD8+ T cells in alopecia areata. Following extraction, RNA underwent reverse transcription to cDNA, which served as the sequencing template. Libraries were prepared by immunoSEQ multiplex PCR; TCRdb keeps only in-frame clonotypes and omits some of them. Of 90,000 to 150,000 clones detected, approximately 58% appear once; the ten largest clones hold about 3%. The material sequenced was CD4+ T cells sorted from blood. All receptors derive from a human donor in good health.

There are a few counts of this clone. The rearrangement uses TRBV29-1 and TRBJ2-3, with TRBD2 identical over 11 bases. Germline trimming cut 7 bases from V and 4 bases from J; bases unmatched to any gene: 4. The CDR3 totals 13 residues. Germline V gives CDR1 SQVTM, CDR2 ANQGSEA. The CDR3 spells CSGSGGAADTQYF. For the CDR3, the DNA is TGCAGCGGTAGCGGGGGGGCCGCAGATACGCAGTATTTT.

DNA of the CDR3: TGTGCCTGGAGTGTACGCCGTTCCGGGGAGCTGTTTTTT. Residues: CAWSVRRSGELFF. The V and J genes are TRBV30 and TRBJ2-2, with no clear D. This CDR3 has 13 residues. Germline values: CDR1 GTSNPN, CDR2 SVGIG (reference sequence). V was shortened by 0 bases and J by 6 bases, with 8 bases between the two germline ends. Filled out from reference TRBV30 and TRBJ2-2, the complete variable domain reads SQTIHQWPATLVQPVGSPLSLECTVEGTSNPNLYWYRQAAGRGLQLLFYSVGIGQISSEVPQNLSASRPQDRQFILSSKKLLLSDSGFYLCAWSVRRSGELFFGEGSRLTVL.

CDR3 residues: CSVDGQGFEQFF. In DNA form, the CDR3 reads TGCAGCGTTGATGGACAGGGATTTGAGCAGTTCTTC. The chain recombines TRBV29-1 with TRBJ2-1, with 8 positions matching TRBD1. From germline, CDR1 is SQVTM and CDR2 ANQGSEA. V shed 3 bases, J shed 9 bases, and the junction held 4 bases outside the gene matches. This CDR3 has 12 residues.

The chain recombines TRBV4-1 with TRBJ1-5; the D is unclear. The CDR3 has 13 amino acids. Trimming stripped 4 bases from V and 6 bases from J, with 10 bases between. Germline V gives CDR1 MGHRA, CDR2 YSYEKL. The CDR3 coding sequence is TGCGCCAGCAGCCGTACAGAGCGTCAGCCCCAGCATTTT. Protein: CASSRTERQPQHF.

This rearrangement joins TRBV27 to TRBJ1-1, with D possibly TRBD1 on 6 matching bases. The CDR3 is 15 residues long. CDR1 and CDR2 from the germline V gene are MNHEY and SMNVEV (reference sequence). Trimming took off 6 bases at V and 1 base at J, with 15 bases between the two ends. The CDR3 loop reads CASSKQTGKNTEAFF. In DNA, the CDR3 is TGTGCCAGCAGCAAACAGACAGGCAAGAACACTGAAGCTTTCTTT.

This sequence joins TRBV5-6 and TRBJ1-1; TRBD1 matches 7 bases. The trim removed 4 bases at V and 3 bases at J, leaving 6 bases unmatched. The CDR3 has 14 amino acids. Germline loops: CDR1 SGHDT, CDR2 YYEEEE. CDR3 nucleotide sequence: TGTGCCAGCAGCATGGACAGGCAGCACACTGAAGCTTTCTTT. Amino acids: CASSMDRQHTEAFF. Combining the CDR3 with reference TRBV5-6 and TRBJ1-1 gives the whole variable domain DAGVTQSPTHLIKTRGQQVTLRCSPKSGHDTVSWYQQALGQGPQFIFQYYEEEERQRGNFPDRFSGHQFPNYSSELNVNALLLGDSALYLCASSMDRQHTEAFFGQGTRLTVV.

This clone was observed a handful of times. The chain couples TRBV29-1 to TRBJ2-7, with TRBD1 identical over 8 bases. The CDR3 contains 11 residues. Losses at the gene ends were 8 bases for V and 6 bases for J; bases not matched to a gene: 6. The germline V gene encodes CDR1 SQVTM and CDR2 ANQGSEA. The CDR3 sequence is CSSATGAEQYF. Here the CDR3 DNA reads TGCAGCTCAGCGACAGGGGCCGAGCAGTACTTC.

This clone appeared a single time. The J gene is TRBJ2-3, the V gene TRBV11-2, with TRBD2 matching over 11 bases. Germline V gene data show CDR1 as SGHAT and CDR2 as FQNNGV. The CDR3 has 13 residues. J was trimmed by 7 bases and V by 8 bases; bases with no gene match: 5. CDR3 sequence reads: CASGRTSGHTQYF. CDR3 nucleotides: TGTGCCAGCGGGAGGACTAGCGGGCATACGCAGTATTTT.

This chain links TRBV29-1 with TRBJ2-3; D is undetermined. CDR1 and CDR2 from the germline V gene are SQVTM and ANQGSEA. Trimming pared 7 bases from V and 4 bases from J, leaving 9 bases between. The CDR3 is 11 residues long. CDR3 sequence: CSAGGADTQYF. CDR3 nucleotides: TGCAGCGCCGGTGGGGCAGATACGCAGTATTTT.

The rearrangement uses TRBV29-1 and TRBJ1-2; no reliable D call. The CDR3 length is 10 residues. Between the trimmed V and J ends, which lost 4 bases and 8 bases, there was a span of 8 bases. Germline V CDR1 and CDR2: SQVTM, ANQGSEA. Written as DNA, the CDR3 is TGCAGCGTTGGGGGAGAAGGCTACACCTTC. Amino acid sequence: CSVGGEGYTF.

The V and J genes are TRBV5-1 and TRBJ2-5; D not resolved. Germline V gene sequence: CDR1 SGHRS, CDR2 YFSETQ. Trimming removed 5 bases at V and 2 bases at J, with 7 bases between. The CDR3 covers 12 residues. CDR3 loop: CASSLQQETQYF. The CDR3 region has the DNA TGCGCCAGCAGTCTACAACAAGAGACCCAGTACTTC.

The genes are TRBV30 and TRBJ2-3; 12 nucleotides line up with TRBD2. Germline V gene lookup returns CDR1 GTSNPN and CDR2 SVGIG (reference sequence). Trimming removed 8 bases from V and 4 bases from J; junction bases left unmatched: 4. The CDR3 totals 13 residues. CDR3 sequence reads: CAGGLAGADTQYF. Here the CDR3 DNA reads TGTGCCGGGGGACTAGCGGGCGCAGATACGCAGTATTTT.

This chain uses TRBV29-1 with TRBJ2-3; D not resolved. V was trimmed by 5 bases and J by 2 bases, leaving 8 bases between them. The CDR3 consists of 12 residues. CDR1 and CDR2 from the germline V gene are SQVTM and ANQGSEA. CDR3 sequence reads: CSVRFSTDTQYF. In DNA form, the CDR3 reads TGCAGCGTTAGGTTCTCCACAGATACGCAGTATTTT.

V gene TRBV7-2 combines with J gene TRBJ1-4; D is undetermined. The germline CDR1 and CDR2 sequences are SGHTA and FQGNSA. The CDR3 covers 15 residues. The V end lost 8 bases, the J end lost 5 bases, and 18 bases lay between the germline ends. The CDR3 DNA reads as TGTGCCAGCTCAAGGGTCCCGGGCGCAAATGAAAAACTGTTTTTT. Translation gives CASSRVPGANEKLFF.

The J gene is TRBJ2-2, the V gene TRBV7-2; D is unclear. The CDR3 sequence is 15 residues long. Germline CDR1 SGHTA, CDR2 FQGNSA. The V gene lost 2 bases and the J gene lost 0 bases, with 7 bases spanning the gap. CDR3 DNA: TGTGCCAGCAGCTTAACCAGATCGAACACCGGGGAGCTGTTTTTT. It codes for CASSLTRSNTGELFF.

J is TRBJ2-5 and V is TRBV6-5, with a tentative D call TRBD1 (5 bases). Germline CDR1 and CDR2: MNHEY and SVGAGI. This CDR3 is 15 amino acids long. Between the trimmed V and J ends, which lost 0 bases and 5 bases, there was a span of 13 bases. This chain's CDR3 is CASSYSNGAGETQYF. CDR3 nucleotide sequence: TGTGCCAGCAGTTACTCGAATGGGGCCGGGGAGACCCAGTACTTC.

This clone was observed once. The genes are TRBV6-5 and TRBJ1-4; no reliable D call. From germline, CDR1 is MNHEY and CDR2 SVGAGI. The V and J ends lost 2 bases and 0 bases respectively, with 4 bases between them. The CDR3 loop spans 14 amino acids. The CDR3 loop is CASSYGPTNEKLFF. CDR3 bases: TGTGCCAGCAGTTACGGTCCAACTAATGAAAAACTGTTTTTT.

The J gene is TRBJ2-7, the V gene TRBV30; TRBD1 is a possible D gene (6 bases). CDR3 length equals 13 residues. Per germline, CDR1 GTSNPN and CDR2 SVGIG (reference sequence). V was clipped by 2 bases and J by 2 bases, with 10 bases between them. CDR3 DNA sequence: TGTGCCTGGAGTTCAGGGGCGGCCTACGAGCAGTACTTC. Protein: CAWSSGAAYEQYF.

This clone was seen a single time. The genes are TRBV6-6 and TRBJ2-1; TRBD2 matches 8 bases. Germline V gene data show CDR1 as MNHNY and CDR2 as SVGAGI (reference sequence). V was pared by 6 bases and J by 3 bases, with 4 bases of the junction left unmatched. The CDR3 consists of 14 residues. The CDR3 bases are TGTGCCAGCAGCCCGAGCGGGAGCTACAATGAGCAGTTCTTC. This sequence encodes CASSPSGSYNEQFF.

The chain is built from TRBV5-1 and TRBJ1-2; D is unresolved. Germline V lookup: CDR1 SGHRS, CDR2 YFSETQ. V was clipped by 0 bases and J by 6 bases, with 9 bases between them. The CDR3 contains 13 residues. As DNA, the CDR3 is TGCGCCAGCAGCTTGGGGTCCGGGGATGGCTACACCTTC. It translates to CASSLGSGDGYTF. The entire variable domain, with the rest obtained from reference TRBV5-1 and TRBJ1-2, is as follows: KAGVTQTPRYLIKTRGQQVTLSCSPISGHRSVSWYQQTPGQGLQFLFEYFSETQRNKGNFPGRFSGRQFSNSRSEMNVSTLELGDSALYLCASSLGSGDGYTFGSGTRLTVV.

The CDR3 DNA reads TGCGCCAGCAGCTCACGGAGGGGCTCTGGGGCCAACGTCCTGACTTTC. Translation: CASSSRRGSGANVLTF. The J gene is TRBJ2-6, the V gene TRBV5-1; tentatively, D is TRBD2 (6 bases). Trimming pared 3 bases from V and 0 bases from J, leaving 10 bases between. CDR3 length: 16 amino acids. Germline V gives CDR1 SGHRS, CDR2 YFSETQ.

This clone was seen only a few times. DNA for the CDR3: TGTGCCAGCAGTTTACAGACATTCCCTGGGGCCAACGTCCTGACTTTC. This translates into CASSLQTFPGANVLTF. The chain employs TRBV27 and TRBJ2-6, with D unresolved. Trimming removed 2 bases at V and 2 bases at J, with 10 bases between. Germline V gene lookup returns CDR1 MNHEY and CDR2 SMNVEV (reference sequence). This CDR3 spans 16 amino acids.

This clone turned up a few times. V usage is TRBV5-4 and J usage is TRBJ2-5, with no clear D. This CDR3 has 13 residues. Trimming stripped 4 bases from V and 8 bases from J, with 15 bases between. Germline CDR1 reads SGHNT; CDR2 reads YYREEE (reference sequence). CDR3 protein: CASSPPDLGTQYF. CDR3 nucleotide sequence: TGTGCCAGCAGCCCCCCGGACCTCGGAACCCAGTACTTC. The whole variable domain, filled in from reference TRBV5-4 and TRBJ2-5, reads ETGVTQSPTHLIKTRGQQVTLRCSSQSGHNTVSWYQQALGQGPQFIFQYYREEENGRGNFPPRFSGLQFPNYSSELNVNALELDDSALYLCASSPPDLGTQYFGPGTRLLVL.

This clone was found a few times. The V and J genes are TRBV29-1 and TRBJ2-2; tentative D call: TRBD1 (6 bases). Germline loops: CDR1 SQVTM, CDR2 ANQGSEA. The CDR3 spans 13 residues. V dropped 5 bases and J dropped 7 bases, with 14 bases sitting between them. The chain's CDR3 is CSVIDRFGGELFF. The CDR3 DNA is TGCAGCGTTATTGACAGGTTCGGCGGGGAGCTGTTTTTT.

The chain carries TRBV11-2 and TRBJ1-2; 10 positions match TRBD1. The CDR3 sequence is 16 residues long. Per germline, CDR1 SGHAT and CDR2 FQNNGV. V dropped 4 bases and J dropped 4; count of bases not matched to a gene: 9. The CDR3 coding sequence is TGTGCCAGCAGCTCGTCCAAGCGGACAGGGGGCTATGGCTACACCTTC. This encodes CASSSSKRTGGYGYTF. The variable domain in full, with the rest retrieved from reference TRBV11-2 and TRBJ1-2, is EAGVAQSPRYKIIEKRQSVAFWCNPISGHATLYWYQQILGQGPKLLIQFQNNGVVDDSQLPKDRFSAERLKGVDSTLKIQPAKLEDSAVYLCASSSSKRTGGYGYTFGSGTRLTVV.

This clone was counted between two and nine times. The V gene is TRBV9, the J gene TRBJ2-7; D tentatively fits TRBD1 or TRBD2 (6 bases each). The CDR3 is made up of 14 amino acids. The germline V and J ends were trimmed by 3 bases and 6 bases, with 16 bases remaining between them. Germline CDR1 reads SGDLS; CDR2 reads YYNGEE. In DNA form, the CDR3 reads TGTGCCAGCAGCGAAGGGGGTTCGGAGGGCGAGCAGTACTTC. Translated, it gives CASSEGGSEGEQYF.

The rearrangement links TRBV29-1 to TRBJ2-5; 12 positions match TRBD2. CDR1 is SQVTM, CDR2 ANQGSEA, per germline. This CDR3 has 13 amino acids. Trimming at V came to 7 bases and at J to 5 bases, leaving 5 bases not matched to a gene. CDR3: CSASGGAGETQYF. The CDR3 DNA reads as TGCAGCGCTAGCGGGGGGGCCGGGGAGACCCAGTACTTC.

This rearrangement joins TRBV28 to TRBJ2-2; D remains unclear. Germline V lookup: CDR1 MDHEN, CDR2 SYDVKM. Trimming stripped 5 bases from V and 4 bases from J, with 14 bases between. This CDR3 is built from 15 residues. The CDR3 bases are TGTGCCAGCAGTGGCCAGGAGCCCCCCACCGGGGAGCTGTTTTTT. Translating it yields CASSGQEPPTGELFF.

This rearrangement joins TRBV19 to TRBJ1-5, with no clear D. This CDR3 contains 15 residues. Trimming stripped 7 bases from V and 1 base from J, with 14 bases between. CDR1 is LNHDA, CDR2 SQIVND, per germline (reference sequence). CDR3 DNA sequence: TGTGCCAGTAACCCTCCCGGGCTCAGCAATCAGCCCCAGCATTTT. Amino acids: CASNPPGLSNQPQHF.

The chain joins TRBV5-6 to TRBJ1-4; D call uncertain. CDR1 SGHDT and CDR2 YYEEEE come from the germline V gene. The length of the CDR3 is 12 residues. V was trimmed by 5 bases and J by 10 bases, leaving 12 bases between them. The CDR3 region is CASRNRAAKLFF. The CDR3 nucleotides read TGTGCCAGCAGAAATAGGGCTGCAAAACTGTTTTTT.

This chain uses TRBV5-1 with TRBJ2-7; 9 bases are shared with TRBD1. In germline, CDR1 is SGHRS, CDR2 YFSETQ. V shed 0 bases and J 4 bases; nucleotides not matched to a gene: 8. The CDR3 is made up of 16 amino acids. The CDR3 nucleotides read TGCGCCAGCAGCTTGGGGGCCGGGACAGGGAGTTACGAGCAGTACTTC. It translates to CASSLGAGTGSYEQYF.